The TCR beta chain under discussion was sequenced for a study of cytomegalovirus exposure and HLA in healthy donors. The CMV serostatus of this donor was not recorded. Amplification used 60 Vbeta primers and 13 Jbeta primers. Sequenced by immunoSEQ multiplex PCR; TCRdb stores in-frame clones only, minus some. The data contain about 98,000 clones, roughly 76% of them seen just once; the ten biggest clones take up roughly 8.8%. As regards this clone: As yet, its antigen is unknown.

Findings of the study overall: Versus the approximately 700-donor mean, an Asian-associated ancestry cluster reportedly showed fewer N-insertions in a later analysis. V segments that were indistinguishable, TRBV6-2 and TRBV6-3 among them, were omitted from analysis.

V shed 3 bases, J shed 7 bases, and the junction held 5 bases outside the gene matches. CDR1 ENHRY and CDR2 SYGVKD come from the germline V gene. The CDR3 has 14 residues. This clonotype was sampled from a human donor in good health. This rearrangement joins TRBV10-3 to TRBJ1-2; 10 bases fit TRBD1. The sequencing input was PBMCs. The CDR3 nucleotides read TGTGCCATCAGTGACAGACAGGGGGCGTGTGGCTACACCTTC. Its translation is CAISDRQGACGYTF.